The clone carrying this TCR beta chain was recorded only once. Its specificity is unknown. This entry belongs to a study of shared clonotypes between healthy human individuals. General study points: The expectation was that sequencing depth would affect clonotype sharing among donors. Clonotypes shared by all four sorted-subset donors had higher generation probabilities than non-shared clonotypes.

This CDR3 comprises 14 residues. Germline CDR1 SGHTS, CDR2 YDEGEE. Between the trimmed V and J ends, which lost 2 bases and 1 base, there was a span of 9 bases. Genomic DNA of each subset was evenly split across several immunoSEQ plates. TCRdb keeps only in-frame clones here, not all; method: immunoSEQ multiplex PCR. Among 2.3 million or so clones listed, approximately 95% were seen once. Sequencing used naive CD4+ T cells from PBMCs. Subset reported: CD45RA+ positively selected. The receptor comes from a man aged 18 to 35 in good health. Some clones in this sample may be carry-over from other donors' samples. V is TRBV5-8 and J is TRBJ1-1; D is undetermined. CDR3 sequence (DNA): TGTGCCAGCAGCTTACTTTGGGGGAACACTGAAGCTTTCTTT. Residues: CASSLLWGNTEAFF.